Listed below are T cell receptor beta chains from one sample, sequenced in a study of blood T cell repertoires in COVID-19. Clones were sequenced by immunoSEQ multiplex PCR, and TCRdb holds only the in-frame ones, with some missing. The data show about 180,000 clones, under 85% seen once. Input material: peripheral blood. Receptors originate from an older woman with COVID-19, enrolled during active disease. Both conserved end residues are part of each CDR3. The order of the fields is V gene, clone size, D gene, J gene, CDR3 DNA, CDR3 protein. A D gene is named only where the DNA matches it firmly. A row's size may be missing; if present it is once, few, many or a size class.

v_gene: TRBV20-1
abundance: NA
d_gene: NA
j_gene: TRBJ2-7
CDR3nt: TGCAGTGCTAGTAAGCCGGAGTTACCCTCCTACGAGCAGTACTTC
CDR3aa: CSASKPELPSYEQYF

v_gene: TRBV24-1
abundance: NA
d_gene: TRBD2
j_gene: TRBJ2-3
CDR3nt: TGTGCCACCAGTGATTTGGGGGGGGATTCAGATACGCAGTATTTT
CDR3aa: CATSDLGGDSDTQYF

v_gene: TRBV5-5
abundance: few
d_gene: TRBD1
j_gene: TRBJ2-5
CDR3nt: TGTGCCAGCAGCAAAGACAGGGGTCGAGAGACCCAGTACTTC
CDR3aa: CASSKDRGRETQYF

v_gene: TRBV5-3
abundance: NA
d_gene: TRBD1
j_gene: TRBJ2-7
CDR3nt: TGTGCCAGACCTCGGACAGGGCTACGACCCCGAAGGAGGCAGTACTTC
CDR3aa: CARPRTGLRPRRRQYF

v_gene: TRBV5-4
abundance: NA
d_gene: TRBD1
j_gene: TRBJ2-1
CDR3nt: TGTGCCAGCAGCTCTGGACAGGGGGCGACTCAGTTCTTC
CDR3aa: CASSSGQGATQFF

v_gene: TRBV6-2/TRBV6-3
abundance: once
d_gene: NA
j_gene: TRBJ1-5
CDR3nt: TGTGCCAGCAGCCCCACAGGGACCAAACACAATCAGCCCCAGCATTTT
CDR3aa: CASSPTGTKHNQPQHF

v_gene: TRBV18
abundance: NA
d_gene: NA
j_gene: TRBJ2-5
CDR3nt: TGTGCCAGCTCCCCGGTACAAGAGACCCAGTACTTC
CDR3aa: CASSPVQETQYF

v_gene: TRBV27
abundance: NA
d_gene: TRBD2
j_gene: TRBJ2-1
CDR3nt: TGTGCCAGCAGTCCTCGGACTAGCGGGAGTGAGCAGTTCTTC
CDR3aa: CASSPRTSGSEQFF

v_gene: TRBV12-3/TRBV12-4
abundance: NA
d_gene: NA
j_gene: TRBJ1-1
CDR3nt: TGTGCCAGCATCTTCGGAGGGACTGAAGCTTTCTTT
CDR3aa: CASIFGGTEAFF

v_gene: TRBV28
abundance: NA
d_gene: NA
j_gene: TRBJ2-1
CDR3nt: TGTGCCAGCAGTTTGCCGGCCCCTAGCCAGGGGTACAATGAGCAGTTCTTC
CDR3aa: CASSLPAPSQGYNEQFF

v_gene: TRBV5-4
abundance: NA
d_gene: TRBD2
j_gene: TRBJ2-5
CDR3nt: TGTGCCAGCAGCCTTACTAGCGGGAGGGTCGAGATCCAGTACTTC
CDR3aa: CASSLTSGRVEIQYF

v_gene: TRBV3-1/TRBV3-2
abundance: NA
d_gene: NA
j_gene: TRBJ2-7
CDR3nt: TGTGCCAGCAGCCTAAGATCCCGGGGTGACTGGCAGTACTTC
CDR3aa: CASSLRSRGDWQYF

v_gene: TRBV24-1
abundance: NA
d_gene: TRBD2
j_gene: TRBJ2-3
CDR3nt: TGTGCCACCAGTGACCGGACTAGCGGGATTGGAGATACGCAGTATTTT
CDR3aa: CATSDRTSGIGDTQYF

v_gene: TRBV5-4
abundance: NA
d_gene: TRBD2
j_gene: TRBJ2-2
CDR3nt: TGTGCCAGCAGCCGCCCTCTAGCGGCCGCGAACACCGGGGAGCTGTTTTTT
CDR3aa: CASSRPLAAANTGELFF

v_gene: TRBV19
abundance: NA
d_gene: NA
j_gene: TRBJ2-2
CDR3nt: TGTGCCAGTAGTATAGATCCGGCTAGGTTTCCCGGGGAGCTGTTTTTT
CDR3aa: CASSIDPARFPGELFF

v_gene: TRBV11-3
abundance: NA
d_gene: NA
j_gene: TRBJ2-2
CDR3nt: TGTGCCAGCAGCTCCACAGGCTCGAACACCGGGGAGCTGTTTTTT
CDR3aa: CASSSTGSNTGELFF

v_gene: TRBV16
abundance: NA
d_gene: NA
j_gene: TRBJ1-1
CDR3nt: TGTGCCAGCAGCCAATTTCCCAGTGAAGCTTTCTTT
CDR3aa: CASSQFPSEAFF